A single T cell receptor beta chain is shown here with its context. Its matching antigen is unknown. At one boundary the junction diverges from the germline segment, which might be a read error. The data are from a study of CD8+CD57+ T cells in acquired aplastic anemia. Study-level information: DNA per sorted CD4+ or CD8+ sample ranged about 0.18 to 30 ug, averaging roughly 3.2 ug. Healthy donor CD4+ cell samples had a mean of around 9.9 million reads.

CDR3 and TCR beta VDJ profiling relied on genomic DNA as the template. In TCRdb, the reads were re-called with MiXCR into one record per CDR3 protein. The profile shows hundreds of thousands of distinct CDR3 sequences, 60% to 80% of them singletons. CDR1 is SNHLY, CDR2 FYNNEI, per germline. The CDR3 length is 11 residues. The study's findings and limits: The same twenty-nine CD8+ CDR3 sequences occurred in patients and in controls. Between patients and controls, CD8+ Simpson's diversity did not vary significantly.

This chain joins TRBV2 and TRBJ1-1, with no clear D. The sequenced sample consisted of sorted CD4+, CD8+, or CD8+CD57+ T cells (not recorded which) from PBMCs. This TCR derives from a human donor in good health, serving as a control. The CDR3 bases are TGTGCCAGCAGTGTAGGTGGTGGAGACTCCTTC. Translated, it gives CASSVGGGDSF.